The T cell receptor (beta chain) described here comes from a study of T-cell reconstitution after alpha-beta-depleted transplantation in children. The library targeted TCRbeta and was prepared with unique molecular identifiers. TCRdb independently ran MiXCR on the PCR reads; one entry per CDR3 protein. The table lists more than 550,000 distinct CDR3 sequences, roughly a tenth of them singletons. This clonotype was seen only a few times. In germline, CDR1 is KGHSH, CDR2 LQKENI. This CDR3 spans 15 amino acids. V was pared by 6 bases and J by 2 bases, with 14 bases between. The specimen was PBMCs from the stem cell graft donor, collected from the stem cell graft. This rearrangement joins TRBV18 to TRBJ1-3; D not resolved. This receptor was identified in a human donor who donated a stem cell graft to a child with acute myeloid leukemia. The CDR3 sequence: CASSTSSPPGNTIYF. The CDR3, as DNA: TGTGCCAGCTCTACCTCCAGCCCGCCTGGAAACACCATATATTTT.